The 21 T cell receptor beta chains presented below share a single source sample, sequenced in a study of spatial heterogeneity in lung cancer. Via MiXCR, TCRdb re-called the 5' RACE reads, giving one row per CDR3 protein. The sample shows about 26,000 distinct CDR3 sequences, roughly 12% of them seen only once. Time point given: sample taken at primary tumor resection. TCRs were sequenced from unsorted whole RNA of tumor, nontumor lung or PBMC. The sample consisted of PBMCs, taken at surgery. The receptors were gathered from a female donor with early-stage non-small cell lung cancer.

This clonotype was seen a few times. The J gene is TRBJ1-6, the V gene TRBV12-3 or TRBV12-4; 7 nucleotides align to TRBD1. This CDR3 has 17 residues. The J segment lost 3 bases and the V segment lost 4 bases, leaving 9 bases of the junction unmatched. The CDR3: CASSSRTGEGYNSPLHF. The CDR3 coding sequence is TGTGCCAGCAGTTCCCGAACAGGGGAAGGCTATAATTCACCCCTCCACTTT.

CDR3 sequence: CASSLGGEQFF. CDR3 coding DNA: TGTGCCAGCAGCCTAGGCGGGGAGCAGTTCTTC. V and J are TRBV7-9 and TRBJ2-1, with D tentatively TRBD2 (5 bases). The CDR3 consists of 11 residues. Trimming cost V 5 bases and J 10 bases, with 9 bases left between them. The germline V gene has CDR1 SEHNR and CDR2 FQNEAQ (reference sequence).

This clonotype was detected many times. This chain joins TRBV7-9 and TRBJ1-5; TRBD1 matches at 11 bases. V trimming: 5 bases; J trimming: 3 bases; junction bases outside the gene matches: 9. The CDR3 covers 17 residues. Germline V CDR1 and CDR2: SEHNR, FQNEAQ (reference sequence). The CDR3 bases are TGTGCCAGCAGCCGCGGACAGGGGGCAGGTGTCAATCAGCCCCAGCATTTT. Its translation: CASSRGQGAGVNQPQHF.

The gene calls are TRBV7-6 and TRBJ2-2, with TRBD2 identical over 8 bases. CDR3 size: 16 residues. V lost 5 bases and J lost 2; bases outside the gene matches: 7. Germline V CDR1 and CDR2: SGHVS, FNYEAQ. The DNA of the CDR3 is TGTGCCAGCAGCCCTGATCTAGCGGGTAACACCGGGGAGCTGTTTTTT. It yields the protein CASSPDLAGNTGELFF. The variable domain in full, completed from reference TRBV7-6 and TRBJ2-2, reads GAGVSQSPRYKVTKRGQDVALRCDPISGHVSLYWYRQALGQGPEFLTYFNYEAQQDKSGLPNDRFSAERPEGSISTLTIQRTEQRDSAMYRCASSPDLAGNTGELFFGEGSRLTVL.

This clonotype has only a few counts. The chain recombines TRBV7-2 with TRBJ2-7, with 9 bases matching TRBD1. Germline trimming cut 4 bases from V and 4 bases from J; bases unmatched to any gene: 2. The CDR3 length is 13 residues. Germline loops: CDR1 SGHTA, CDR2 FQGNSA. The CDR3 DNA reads TGTGCCAGCAGCTCACAGGGGGCATACGAGCAGTACGTC. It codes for CASSSQGAYEQYV.

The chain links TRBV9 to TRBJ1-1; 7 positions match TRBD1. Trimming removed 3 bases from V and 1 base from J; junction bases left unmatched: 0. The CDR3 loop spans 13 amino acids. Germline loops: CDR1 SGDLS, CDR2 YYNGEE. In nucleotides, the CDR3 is TGTGCCAGCAGCGGGGACAGGAACACTGAAGCTTTCTTT. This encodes CASSGDRNTEAFF.

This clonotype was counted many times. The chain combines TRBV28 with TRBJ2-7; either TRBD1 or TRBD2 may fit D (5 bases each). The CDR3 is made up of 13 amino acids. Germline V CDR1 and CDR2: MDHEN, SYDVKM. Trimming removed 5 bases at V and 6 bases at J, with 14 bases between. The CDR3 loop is CASSLPGASEQYV. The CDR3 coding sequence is TGTGCCAGCAGTCTCCCCGGGGCTAGCGAGCAGTACGTC.

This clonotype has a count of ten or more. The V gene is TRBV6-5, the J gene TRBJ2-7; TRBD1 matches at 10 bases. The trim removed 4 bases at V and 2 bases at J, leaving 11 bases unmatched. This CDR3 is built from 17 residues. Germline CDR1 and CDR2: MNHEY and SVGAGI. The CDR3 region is CASSSLEGQGSTYEQYF. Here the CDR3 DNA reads TGTGCCAGCAGTTCCCTCGAGGGACAGGGGAGCACCTACGAGCAGTACTTC.

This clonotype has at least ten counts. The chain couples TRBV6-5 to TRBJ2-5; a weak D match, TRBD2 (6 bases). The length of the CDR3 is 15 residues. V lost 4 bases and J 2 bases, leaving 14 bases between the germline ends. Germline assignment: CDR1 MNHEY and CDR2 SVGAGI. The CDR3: CASSWGEPGQETQYF. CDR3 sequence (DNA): TGTGCCAGCAGTTGGGGGGAGCCGGGACAAGAGACCCAGTACTTC.

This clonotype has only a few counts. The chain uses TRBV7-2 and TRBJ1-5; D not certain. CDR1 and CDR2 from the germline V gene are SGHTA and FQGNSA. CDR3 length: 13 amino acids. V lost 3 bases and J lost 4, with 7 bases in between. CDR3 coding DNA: TGTGCCAGCAGCTTCGGGTCAAATCAGCCCCAGCATTTT. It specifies CASSFGSNQPQHF.

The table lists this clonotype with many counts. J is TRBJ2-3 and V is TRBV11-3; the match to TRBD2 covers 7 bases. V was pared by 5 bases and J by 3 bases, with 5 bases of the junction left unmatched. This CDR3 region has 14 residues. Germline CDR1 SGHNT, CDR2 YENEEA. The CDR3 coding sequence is TGTGCCAGCAGCAACGGGAGGAGTACAGATACGCAGTATTTT. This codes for CASSNGRSTDTQYF.

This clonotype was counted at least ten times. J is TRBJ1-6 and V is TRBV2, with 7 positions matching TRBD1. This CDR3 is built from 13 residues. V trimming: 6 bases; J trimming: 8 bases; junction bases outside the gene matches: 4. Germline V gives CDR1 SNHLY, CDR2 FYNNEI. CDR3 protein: CASSPRGDSPLHF. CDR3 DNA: TGTGCCAGCAGCCCCAGGGGGGATTCACCCCTCCACTTT. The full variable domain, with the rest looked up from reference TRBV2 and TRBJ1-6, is EPEVTQTPSHQVTQMGQEVILRCVPISNHLYFYWYRQILGQKVEFLVSFYNNEISEKSEIFDDQFSVERPDGSNFTLKIRSTKLEDSAMYFCASSPRGDSPLHFGNGTRLTVT.

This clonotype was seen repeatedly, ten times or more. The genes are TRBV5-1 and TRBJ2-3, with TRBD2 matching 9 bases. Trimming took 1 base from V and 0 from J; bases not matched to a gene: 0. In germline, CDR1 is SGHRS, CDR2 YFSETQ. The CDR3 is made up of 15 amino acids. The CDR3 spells CASSLTSGSTDTQYF. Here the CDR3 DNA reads TGCGCCAGCAGCTTGACTAGCGGGAGCACAGATACGCAGTATTTT.

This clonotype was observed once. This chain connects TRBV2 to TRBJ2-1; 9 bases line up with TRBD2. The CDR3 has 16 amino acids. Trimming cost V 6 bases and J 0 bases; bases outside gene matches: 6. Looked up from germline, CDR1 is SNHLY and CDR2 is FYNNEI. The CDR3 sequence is CASSPTSGRSYNEQFF. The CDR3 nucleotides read TGTGCCAGCAGCCCGACTAGCGGCCGCTCCTACAATGAGCAGTTCTTC.

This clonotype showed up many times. The CDR3 spells CSAGRQGPTGETQYF. The CDR3 DNA reads as TGCAGTGCTGGAAGACAGGGCCCTACGGGAGAGACCCAGTACTTC. The chain recombines TRBV20-1 with TRBJ2-5; 7 nucleotides agree with TRBD1. The J segment lost 4 bases and the V segment lost 5 bases, leaving 13 bases of the junction unmatched. This CDR3 has 15 residues. The germline gives CDR1 DFQATT, CDR2 SNEGSKA (reference sequence).

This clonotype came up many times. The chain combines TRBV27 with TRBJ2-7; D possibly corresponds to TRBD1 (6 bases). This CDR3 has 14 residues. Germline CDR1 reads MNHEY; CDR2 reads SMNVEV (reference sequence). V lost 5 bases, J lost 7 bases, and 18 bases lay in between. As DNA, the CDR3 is TGTGCCAGCAGTACCTACAGGGTTCCGGGGGAGCAGTACTTC. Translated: CASSTYRVPGEQYF.

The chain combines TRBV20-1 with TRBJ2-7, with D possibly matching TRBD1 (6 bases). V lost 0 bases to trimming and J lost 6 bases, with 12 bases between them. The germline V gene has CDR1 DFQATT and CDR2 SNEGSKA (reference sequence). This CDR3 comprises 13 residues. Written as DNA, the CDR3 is TGCAGTGCTAGAGATCTGGGGGCCGGCGAGCAGTACGTC. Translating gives CSARDLGAGEQYV.

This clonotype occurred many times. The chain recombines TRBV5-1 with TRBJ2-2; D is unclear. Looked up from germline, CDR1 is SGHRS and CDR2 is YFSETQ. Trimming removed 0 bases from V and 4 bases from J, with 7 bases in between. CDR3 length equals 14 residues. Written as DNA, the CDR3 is TGCGCCAGCAGCTTGGCCCCGAGCACCGGGGAGCTGTTTTTT. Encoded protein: CASSLAPSTGELFF. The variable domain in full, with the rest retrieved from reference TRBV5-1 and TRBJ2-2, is KAGVTQTPRYLIKTRGQQVTLSCSPISGHRSVSWYQQTPGQGLQFLFEYFSETQRNKGNFPGRFSGRQFSNSRSEMNVSTLELGDSALYLCASSLAPSTGELFFGEGSRLTVL.

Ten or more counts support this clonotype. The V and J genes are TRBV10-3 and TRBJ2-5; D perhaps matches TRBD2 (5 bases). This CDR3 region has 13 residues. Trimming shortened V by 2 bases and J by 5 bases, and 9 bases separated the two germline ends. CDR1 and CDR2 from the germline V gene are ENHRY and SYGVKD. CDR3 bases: TGTGCCATCAGTGAGCCTGCGGGCGAGACCCAGTACTTC. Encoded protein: CAISEPAGETQYF.

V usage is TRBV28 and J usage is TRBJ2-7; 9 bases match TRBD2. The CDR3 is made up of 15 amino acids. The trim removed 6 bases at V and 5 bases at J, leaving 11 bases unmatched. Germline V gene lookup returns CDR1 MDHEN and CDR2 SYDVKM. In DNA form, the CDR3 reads TGTGCCAGCAGAAAAAGCGGGGGGTCGTCCCACGAGCAGTACGTC. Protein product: CASRKSGGSSHEQYV.

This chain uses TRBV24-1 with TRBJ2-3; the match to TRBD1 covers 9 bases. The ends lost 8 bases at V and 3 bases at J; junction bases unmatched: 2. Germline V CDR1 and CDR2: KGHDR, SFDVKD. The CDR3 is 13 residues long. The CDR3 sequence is CATTTGGTDTQYF. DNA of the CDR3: TGTGCCACCACGACAGGGGGAACAGATACGCAGTATTTT.